This TCR beta chain was observed in a study of vaccination effects on CD4 cells after COVID-19. Sequenced by immunoSEQ multiplex PCR; TCRdb stores in-frame clones only, minus some. The sample lists over 10,000 clones, 73% occurring once. For this clone: Its antigen is still unknown.

Trimming shortened V by 0 bases and J by 7 bases, and 12 bases separated the two germline ends. Germline V gene sequence: CDR1 SGHNT, CDR2 YENEEA. CDR3 length: 15 residues. Prior to sequencing, the ViraFEST assay stimulated PBMC with viral peptide pools, which expanded the antigen-specific CD4+ T cells. After about 10 days in culture, the CD4+ T cells were isolated. This person's SARS-CoV-2 infection, confirmed by PCR, occurred between March and December 2020. Participants each got two BNT162b2 or mRNA-1273 vaccine doses. The TCR comes from a human donor who had a prior SARS-CoV-2 infection. Sequenced material: CD4+ T cells from PBMCs cultured with HCoV-NL63 spike peptides, taken after COVID-19 vaccination. The chain recombines TRBV11-3 with TRBJ1-4; possibly TRBD1 for D (5 bases). The CDR3 protein is CASSLEPGRPEKLFF. DNA for the CDR3: TGTGCCAGCAGCTTAGAACCGGGACGGCCTGAAAAACTGTTTTTT. Variable domain in full (rest from reference TRBV11-3 and TRBJ1-4): EAGVVQSPRYKIIEKKQPVAFWCNPISGHNTLYWYLQNLGQGPELLIRYENEEAVDDSQLPKDRFSAERLKGVDSTLKIQPAELGDSAVYLCASSLEPGRPEKLFFGSGTQLSVL.